What follows are 18 T cell receptor beta chains derived from one specimen sequenced in a study of early T cells in non-severe SARS-CoV-2 infection. In TCRdb, the 5' RACE reads were re-called with MiXCR into one record per CDR3 protein. Of 80,000 or so distinct CDR3 sequences in the sample, around 10% were seen once. The sequencing here drew on whole blood, taken at baseline. The receptors originated from an adult who was a healthcare worker with PCR-confirmed SARS-CoV-2 infection or an uninfected control (not recorded which).

In this sample, this clonotype turned up a few times. V and J are TRBV6-6 and TRBJ2-7; D is perhaps TRBD1 (6 bases). Germline lookup yields CDR1 MNHNY and CDR2 SVGAGI (reference sequence). Trimming took 2 bases from V and 0 from J, leaving 11 bases between them. This CDR3 has 15 amino acids. In nucleotides, the CDR3 is TGTGCCAGCAGTTACACAGGGCAGCTCTCCTACGAGCAGTACTTC. Residues: CASSYTGQLSYEQYF.

CDR3 nucleotide sequence: TGTGCCAGCTATGAGACAGGGGTGGTCTACAATGAGCAGTTCTTC. It is translated as CASYETGVVYNEQFF. V is TRBV2 and J is TRBJ2-1; TRBD1 aligns across 8 bases. Germline CDR1 and CDR2: SNHLY and FYNNEI. Trimming removed 8 bases from V and 3 bases from J; junction bases left unmatched: 9. The length of the CDR3 is 15 residues.

The chain has TRBV3-1 and TRBJ2-3; D unresolved. CDR3 size: 13 residues. V dropped 1 base and J dropped 6 bases, with 8 bases sitting between them. Germline V gives CDR1 LGHDT, CDR2 YNNKEL (reference sequence). CDR3 bases: TGTGCCAGCAGCCAAGGCCGGCCGGATACGCAGTATTTT. This codes for CASSQGRPDTQYF.

In DNA, the CDR3 is TGCAGTGCGCCTCGTAGCGGGGCGGATGCCTGGGACATTCAGTACTTC. It specifies CSAPRSGADAWDIQYF. This chain joins TRBV20-1 and TRBJ2-4, with 8 bases that match TRBD2. CDR1 and CDR2 (germline): DFQATT, SNEGSKA (reference sequence). V trimming: 6 bases; J trimming: 8 bases; junction bases outside the gene matches: 18. CDR3 length equals 16 residues.

This clonotype has only a few counts. The rearrangement links TRBV7-6 to TRBJ2-3; D gene uncertain. V was pared by 5 bases and J by 2 bases, with 11 bases between. The CDR3 loop spans 14 amino acids. CDR1 and CDR2 (germline): SGHVS, FNYEAQ. The chain's CDR3 is CASSPDWVTDTQYF. The CDR3 region has the DNA TGTGCCAGCAGCCCCGATTGGGTCACAGATACGCAGTATTTT.

The chain couples TRBV2 to TRBJ2-7; 8 bases are a match to TRBD2. The germline V gene encodes CDR1 SNHLY and CDR2 FYNNEI. V trimming: 7 bases; J trimming: 6 bases; junction bases outside the gene matches: 11. The length of the CDR3 is 14 residues. In DNA form, the CDR3 reads TGTGCCAGCACCCCCCGGGGGGGCTCTTCCGAGCAGTACTTC. Residues: CASTPRGGSSEQYF.

This clonotype has ten or more counts. J is TRBJ2-7 and V is TRBV20-1, with D maybe TRBD2 (7 bases). Germline values: CDR1 DFQATT, CDR2 SNEGSKA (reference sequence). V lost 3 bases and J lost 0, with 12 bases in between. The length of the CDR3 is 14 residues. CDR3 residues: CSASRGGGSYEQYF. Written as DNA, the CDR3 is TGCAGTGCTAGTCGGGGAGGGGGCTCCTACGAGCAGTACTTC.

The genes are TRBV6-6 and TRBJ1-2; weak D call: TRBD1 (6 bases). With 7 bases removed from V and 5 bases from J, the gap between germline ends came to 14 bases. CDR3 length equals 13 residues. Germline V gives CDR1 MNHNY, CDR2 SVGAGI (reference sequence). This CDR3 reads CASTLQGGYGYTF. CDR3 bases: TGTGCCAGCACTCTACAGGGTGGTTATGGCTACACCTTC.

The chain has TRBV7-8 and TRBJ2-7; D remains unclear. The length of the CDR3 is 16 residues. Germline CDR1 reads SGHVS; CDR2 reads FQNEAQ. Trimming removed 1 base at V and 3 bases at J, with 16 bases between. The chain's CDR3 is CASSLGSLGLSYEQYF. CDR3 DNA sequence: TGTGCCAGCAGCTTAGGGAGCCTGGGTCTGAGCTACGAGCAGTACTTC.

There are a few counts of this clonotype. J is TRBJ2-7 and V is TRBV6-5; D possibly corresponds to TRBD1 (5 bases). The CDR3 spans 13 residues. Germline-derived CDR1 and CDR2 are MNHEY and SVGAGI. The V end was cut by 10 bases, the J end by 0 bases, with 13 bases between. CDR3 coding DNA: TGTGCCACCGCCCGACAGAGCTCCTACGAGCAGTACTTC. Encoded protein: CATARQSSYEQYF.

This clonotype was counted ten times or more. V and J are TRBV4-2 and TRBJ1-6; 7 bases are a match to TRBD1. Germline V gene lookup returns CDR1 LGHNA and CDR2 YNFKEQ. The CDR3 covers 13 residues. Trimming cost V 1 base and J 16 bases; bases outside gene matches: 7. This chain's CDR3 is CASSQGEGAHLHF. CDR3 in DNA: TGTGCCAGCAGCCAAGGTGAGGGGGCACATCTCCACTTT.

This clonotype was seen more than once but under ten times. The chain combines TRBV27 with TRBJ2-2; D call uncertain. Germline V gene data show CDR1 as MNHEY and CDR2 as SMNVEV (reference sequence). The V gene lost 0 bases and the J gene lost 5 bases, with 7 bases spanning the gap. The CDR3 is 14 residues long. CDR3 nucleotides: TGTGCCAGCAGTTTATCAAGGGTAACCGGGGAGCTGTTTTTT. Its translation: CASSLSRVTGELFF.

This clonotype was seen many times. The chain uses TRBV30 and TRBJ2-7; the D is unclear. The CDR3 extends over 12 amino acids. CDR1 is GTSNPN, CDR2 SVGIG, per germline (reference sequence). Trimming removed 2 bases at V and 6 bases at J, with 11 bases between. Here the CDR3 DNA reads TGTGCCTGGAGTTCAACCGGTACCGAGCAGTACTTC. Encoded protein: CAWSSTGTEQYF.

The sample holds many counts of this clonotype. This chain uses TRBV5-1 with TRBJ2-5; possible D gene TRBD1, 5 bases. Between the trimmed V and J ends, which lost 0 bases and 1 base, there was a span of 7 bases. From germline, CDR1 is SGHRS and CDR2 YFSETQ. The CDR3 loop spans 14 amino acids. CDR3 sequence: CASSLGQGQETQYF. CDR3 DNA: TGCGCCAGCAGCTTGGGGCAGGGCCAAGAGACCCAGTACTTC. The full variable domain, rest sourced from reference TRBV5-1 and TRBJ2-5, is KAGVTQTPRYLIKTRGQQVTLSCSPISGHRSVSWYQQTPGQGLQFLFEYFSETQRNKGNFPGRFSGRQFSNSRSEMNVSTLELGDSALYLCASSLGQGQETQYFGPGTRLLVL.

This clonotype was picked up a small number of times. CDR3 nucleotide sequence: TGTGCCAGCAGTTACTCTTTGAACACCGGGGAGCTGTTTTTT. Residues: CASSYSLNTGELFF. The chain carries TRBV6-2 or TRBV6-3 and TRBJ2-2; D unclear. The CDR3 sequence is 14 residues long. V dropped 0 bases and J dropped 1 base, with 3 bases sitting between them. Germline V gene sequence: CDR1 MNHEY, CDR2 SVGEGT.

The genes are TRBV27 and TRBJ2-4; the D is unclear. Trimming stripped 4 bases from V and 0 bases from J, with 7 bases between. Germline CDR1 is MNHEY and CDR2 is SMNVEV (reference sequence). This CDR3 comprises 14 residues. The CDR3 DNA is TGTGCCAGCAGTTCCCCGCTAGCCAAAAACATTCAGTACTTC. This sequence encodes CASSSPLAKNIQYF.

This clonotype was counted ten times or more. The chain employs TRBV6-4 and TRBJ1-6; 8 nucleotides align to TRBD1. J lost 5 bases, V lost 4 bases, and 4 bases had no gene match. This CDR3 has 15 residues. Germline loops: CDR1 MRHNA, CDR2 SNTAGT. CDR3 coding DNA: TGTGCCAGCAGTGCAGGGGGCTCAAATAATTCACCCCTCCACTTT. It codes for CASSAGGSNNSPLHF.

The table lists this clonotype with a few counts. This chain connects TRBV12-3 or TRBV12-4 to TRBJ2-1, with D uncertain. The CDR3 has 14 amino acids. V was cut by 3 bases and J by 7 bases, with 13 bases left in between. The CDR3 sequence: CASSFGRRENEQFF. The CDR3 DNA follows: TGTGCCAGCAGTTTTGGACGGAGAGAGAATGAGCAGTTCTTC.